The 32 T cell receptor beta chains given below trace back to one sample, sequenced in a study of a mutant IDH1 vaccine in newly diagnosed glioma. Measured with immunoSEQ multiplex PCR; TCRdb has only the in-frame clones, and not every one. This sample has 90,000 to 95,000 clones; 80% to 90% occur once, and the top ten carry approximately 8%. Regarding time point: baseline, week 1 (first vaccination visit). Treatment specified: pre-vaccination baseline after standard-of-care therapy. Sequencing used PBMCs, obtained from a glioma patient treated with radiotherapy, temozolomide or both. These receptors came from a woman between 50 and 59 years old with glioma.

The chain carries TRBV4-1 and TRBJ1-5; D call uncertain. The CDR3 spans 15 residues. V gave up 4 bases and J gave up 0 bases, with 10 bases separating them. CDR1 MGHRA and CDR2 YSYEKL come from the germline V gene. The DNA of the CDR3 is TGCGCCAGCAGCCCTTATACCCTTAGCAATCAGCCCCAGCATTTT. It yields the protein CASSPYTLSNQPQHF.

The rearrangement uses TRBV4-1 and TRBJ1-5; D perhaps matches TRBD1 (5 bases). Trimming took off 0 bases at V and 11 bases at J, with 20 bases between the two ends. This CDR3 comprises 16 residues. The germline gives CDR1 MGHRA, CDR2 YSYEKL. The DNA of the CDR3 is TGCGCCAGCAGCCAAGATAACCGGGGGGGGGTTAGGGCCCAGCATTTT. Protein sequence: CASSQDNRGGVRAQHF.

This clone showed up just a few times. This chain connects TRBV6-5 to TRBJ1-1, with unresolved D. V lost 8 bases to trimming and J lost 6 bases, with 10 bases between them. The CDR3 runs 11 residues. Looked up from germline, CDR1 is MNHEY and CDR2 is SVGAGI. CDR3 sequence (DNA): TGTGCCAGCGGAGGGTCGGCTGAAGCTTTCTTT. This translates into CASGGSAEAFF.

The rearrangement joins TRBV29-1 to TRBJ2-3, with 8 bases aligning to TRBD1. Germline CDR1 reads SQVTM; CDR2 reads ANQGSEA. The CDR3 spans 13 residues. V shed 6 bases, J shed 4 bases, and the junction held 6 bases outside the gene matches. CDR3 in amino acids: CSVGQGGADTQYF. The CDR3 region has the DNA TGCAGCGTAGGACAGGGAGGTGCAGATACGCAGTATTTT.

A few counts support this clone. The chain links TRBV19 to TRBJ1-1; 7 nucleotides line up with TRBD1. The CDR3 runs 11 residues. Germline V gene data show CDR1 as LNHDA and CDR2 as SQIVND (reference sequence). V was clipped by 1 base and J by 11 bases; unmatched bases: 1. CDR3 nucleotide sequence: TGTGCCAGTAGTATAGGACAGGGTGCTTTCTTT. Amino acid sequence: CASSIGQGAFF.

The chain links TRBV27 to TRBJ1-5; D is unclear. The CDR3 contains 16 residues. V lost 4 bases to trimming and J lost 0 bases, with 13 bases between them. Germline values: CDR1 MNHEY, CDR2 SMNVEV (reference sequence). In DNA, the CDR3 is TGTGCCAGCAGTTGGGGTCGGTGGGCTAGCAATCAGCCCCAGCATTTT. As protein: CASSWGRWASNQPQHF.

The gene calls are TRBV7-2 and TRBJ2-7; D unclear. Germline V gene sequence: CDR1 SGHTA, CDR2 FQGNSA. This CDR3 spans 13 amino acids. With 0 bases removed from V and 7 bases from J, the gap between germline ends came to 10 bases. As DNA, the CDR3 is TGTGCCAGCAGCTTAGCGTTGGTGGCGGAGCAGTACTTC. Amino acids: CASSLALVAEQYF.

The sample holds a few counts of this clone. J is TRBJ1-1 and V is TRBV19; no definite D call. Germline assignment: CDR1 LNHDA and CDR2 SQIVND (reference sequence). The CDR3 consists of 14 residues. Trimming stripped 3 bases from V and 5 bases from J, with 13 bases between. CDR3 loop: CASSMRSVGTEAFF. The CDR3 bases are TGTGCCAGTAGTATGAGATCAGTAGGGACTGAAGCTTTCTTT. Using reference TRBV19 and TRBJ1-1 for the parts outside the CDR3, the full variable domain is DGGITQSPKYLFRKEGQNVTLSCEQNLNHDAMYWYRQDPGQGLRLIYYSQIVNDFQKGDIAEGYSVSREKKESFPLTVTSAQKNPTAFYLCASSMRSVGTEAFFGQGTRLTVV.

This clone is a singleton in its sample. V gene TRBV5-8 combines with J gene TRBJ1-5; D may be TRBD1 (5 bases). Looked up from germline, CDR1 is SGHTS and CDR2 is YDEGEE. This CDR3 has 15 residues. V shed 2 bases and J shed 5 bases, with 14 bases lying between them. CDR3 bases: TGTGCCAGCAGCTTTAAGGGCTTGGGGGATCAGCCCCAGCATTTT. This encodes CASSFKGLGDQPQHF.

The chain couples TRBV5-6 to TRBJ2-7; the D gene is possibly TRBD2 (5 bases). The germline CDR1 and CDR2 sequences are SGHDT and YYEEEE. The CDR3 runs to 14 residues. V shed 3 bases and J shed 3 bases, with 13 bases lying between them. The CDR3 DNA sequence: TGTGCCAGCAGCTCCAGAGGACTTCACTACGAGCAGTACTTC. Encoded protein: CASSSRGLHYEQYF.

The V and J genes are TRBV5-1 and TRBJ2-5; 7 bases fit TRBD2. The germline gives CDR1 SGHRS, CDR2 YFSETQ. This CDR3 spans 13 amino acids. The V gene end was trimmed by 1 base and the J gene end by 4 bases; junction bases not matched to a gene: 1. CDR3 coding DNA: TGCGCCAGCAGCTTGTGGGGGGGAGAGACCCAGTACTTC. This codes for CASSLWGGETQYF.

The chain combines TRBV5-4 with TRBJ2-7, with D perhaps matching TRBD1 (6 bases). Trimming removed 1 base at V and 4 bases at J, with 15 bases between. The CDR3 is 15 residues long. Germline V gene lookup returns CDR1 SGHNT and CDR2 YYREEE (reference sequence). CDR3 DNA sequence: TGTGCCAGCAGCTTGATTGGGACAAAGGTTTACGAGCAGTACTTC. As protein: CASSLIGTKVYEQYF.

This clone has a handful of counts. The chain has TRBV14 and TRBJ1-6, with a tentative D call TRBD1 (5 bases). The CDR3 is made up of 12 amino acids. CDR1 SGHDN and CDR2 FVKESK come from the germline V gene. The V and J ends lost 4 bases and 9 bases respectively, with 7 bases between them. CDR3 nucleotide sequence: TGTGCCAGCAGCCGGGGGGGTTCACCCCTCCACTTT. Translated: CASSRGGSPLHF.

The chain combines TRBV15 with TRBJ2-7, with D tentatively TRBD1 or TRBD2 (5 bases each). Looked up from germline, CDR1 is LNHNV and CDR2 is YYDKDF (reference sequence). V shed 5 bases and J shed 1 base, with 12 bases lying between them. The CDR3 is made up of 14 amino acids. In DNA, the CDR3 is TGTGCCACCAGCCCCCGGGGCGGGTCCTACGAGCAGTACTTC. It yields the protein CATSPRGGSYEQYF.

V is TRBV5-4 and J is TRBJ2-7; TRBD2 matches at 9 bases. The CDR3 extends over 18 amino acids. V was clipped by 0 bases and J by 1 base; unmatched bases: 11. The germline V gene has CDR1 SGHNT and CDR2 YYREEE (reference sequence). The CDR3 DNA reads TGTGCCAGCAGCTTGGGGTTCGGTATGCGGGGGGGATCCTACGAGCAGTACTTC. It is translated as CASSLGFGMRGGSYEQYF.

J is TRBJ1-2 and V is TRBV5-4; tentative D call: TRBD1 (5 bases). CDR1 is SGHNT, CDR2 YYREEE, per germline (reference sequence). The CDR3 consists of 14 residues. Trimming removed 4 bases at V and 5 bases at J, with 15 bases between. The CDR3 loop is CASSPRGVEYGYTF. The CDR3 DNA sequence: TGTGCCAGCAGCCCGCGGGGGGTAGAATATGGCTACACCTTC.

The CDR3 protein is CASSPLTQESYGYTF. The CDR3 bases are TGTGCCAGCTCACCCTTAACACAGGAGTCTTATGGCTACACCTTC. The genes are TRBV18 and TRBJ1-2; D possibly corresponds to TRBD1 (5 bases). Trimming left V 3 bases short and J 5 bases short, with 16 bases between. Looked up from germline, CDR1 is KGHSH and CDR2 is LQKENI. This CDR3 region has 15 residues.

This chain uses TRBV15 with TRBJ1-5; the match to TRBD1 covers 7 bases. The CDR3 length is 15 residues. The germline V gene has CDR1 LNHNV and CDR2 YYDKDF (reference sequence). Losses at the gene ends were 5 bases for V and 3 bases for J; bases not matched to a gene: 7. Here the CDR3 reads CATSLDRATNQPQHF. CDR3 sequence (DNA): TGTGCCACCAGCTTAGACAGGGCTACCAATCAGCCCCAGCATTTT.

The chain uses TRBV7-3 and TRBJ1-1; a weak D match, TRBD1 (5 bases). Germline V gene lookup returns CDR1 SGHTA and CDR2 FQGTGA. The V end lost 7 bases, the J end lost 4 bases, and 16 bases lay between the germline ends. The CDR3 is 14 residues long. CDR3 protein: CASMLDGAGTEAFF. CDR3 sequence (DNA): TGTGCCAGCATGCTGGACGGGGCGGGCACTGAAGCTTTCTTT.

The chain combines TRBV27 with TRBJ2-3; D remains unclear. Germline loops: CDR1 MNHEY, CDR2 SMNVEV (reference sequence). This CDR3 comprises 15 residues. Deletions cut 3 bases from V and 1 base from J, with 11 bases between. CDR3 sequence reads: CASSFGPARTDTQYF. The CDR3 region has the DNA TGTGCCAGCAGTTTCGGGCCGGCTCGCACAGATACGCAGTATTTT.

This chain joins TRBV5-4 and TRBJ2-5; TRBD2 matches at 7 bases. Germline assignment: CDR1 SGHNT and CDR2 YYREEE (reference sequence). The length of the CDR3 is 15 residues. The V segment lost 6 bases and the J segment 3 bases; nucleotides outside the gene matches: 11. CDR3 sequence: CASTTGGGIKETQYF. As DNA, the CDR3 is TGTGCCAGCACAACTGGCGGGGGAATTAAAGAGACCCAGTACTTC.

This chain uses TRBV29-1 with TRBJ2-3; D may be TRBD1 (5 bases). The CDR3 spans 13 residues. The V and J ends lost 5 bases and 6 bases respectively, with 15 bases between them. The germline gives CDR1 SQVTM, CDR2 ANQGSEA. The CDR3 region has the DNA TGCAGCGTTTCACAGGTTTCGCGTGATACGCAGTATTTT. Translating it yields CSVSQVSRDTQYF.

CDR3 DNA: TGTGCCAGCAGCGACGAGGGCTATGGCTACACCTTC. Translation: CASSDEGYGYTF. The V call is TRBV11-3, the J call TRBJ1-2; D not certain. The V end lost 5 bases, the J end lost 4 bases, and 8 bases lay between the germline ends. The CDR3 length is 12 residues. Germline lookup yields CDR1 SGHNT and CDR2 YENEEA.

The chain links TRBV27 to TRBJ1-5; 9 bases are shared with TRBD1. Trimming took 5 bases from V and 6 from J; bases not matched to a gene: 8. The germline CDR1 and CDR2 sequences are MNHEY and SMNVEV (reference sequence). This CDR3 is 15 amino acids long. CDR3 sequence: CASSPGTGRRQPQHF. DNA for the CDR3: TGTGCCAGCAGTCCCGGGACAGGGCGCCGTCAGCCCCAGCATTTT.

This clone was seen once. The chain employs TRBV7-8 and TRBJ1-1; the D is unclear. V was pared by 6 bases and J by 0 bases, with 14 bases between. This CDR3 spans 15 amino acids. Germline lookup yields CDR1 SGHVS and CDR2 FQNEAQ. For the CDR3, the DNA is TGTGCCAGCAGTCGCGGGTTGGGGTTGAACACTGAAGCTTTCTTT. Amino acids: CASSRGLGLNTEAFF.

Worth noting for this clone: The junction departs from germline at one end; a sequencing error may be responsible. The rearrangement links TRBV7-7 to TRBJ1-1, with 7 nucleotides matching TRBD1. Germline CDR1 SSHAT, CDR2 FNYEAQ (reference sequence). There are 13 residues in the CDR3. The CDR3 DNA reads as TGTGCTAGCAGCTGGGACAGAAACACTGAAGCTTTCTTT. Protein sequence: CASSWDRNTEAFF.

This clone is a singleton in its sample. This rearrangement joins TRBV9 to TRBJ1-2; tentatively, D is TRBD1 (6 bases). Trimming took off 3 bases at V and 3 bases at J, with 15 bases between the two ends. CDR1 SGDLS and CDR2 YYNGEE come from the germline V gene. This CDR3 is built from 15 residues. CDR3 nucleotides: TGTGCCAGCAGCGAGGCAGGGAGGACAGACTATGGCTACACCTTC. Its translation is CASSEAGRTDYGYTF.

The V call is TRBV29-1, the J call TRBJ1-2; 7 bases align to TRBD1. The CDR3 runs to 13 residues. CDR1 SQVTM and CDR2 ANQGSEA come from the germline V gene. Trimming removed 6 bases from V and 4 bases from J; junction bases left unmatched: 8. The CDR3 here is CSVGDSGGYGYTF. The CDR3 DNA reads as TGCAGCGTCGGGGACAGTGGAGGCTATGGCTACACCTTC.

J is TRBJ1-2 and V is TRBV27; 10 nucleotides align to TRBD1. Per germline, CDR1 MNHEY and CDR2 SMNVEV (reference sequence). The CDR3 contains 13 residues. Trimming at V came to 3 bases and at J to 8 bases, leaving 3 bases not matched to a gene. CDR3 residues: CASSLGQGNGYTF. DNA for the CDR3: TGTGCCAGCAGTTTGGGACAGGGGAACGGCTACACCTTC.

The chain employs TRBV7-2 and TRBJ1-5; D gene unclear. The CDR3 extends over 13 amino acids. The V end lost 1 base, the J end lost 5 bases, and 6 bases lay between the germline ends. Germline values: CDR1 SGHTA, CDR2 FQGNSA. CDR3 loop: CASSLVGYQPQHF. The CDR3 DNA follows: TGTGCCAGCAGCTTAGTGGGGTATCAGCCCCAGCATTTT.

This clone was counted once. This chain joins TRBV5-6 and TRBJ2-5; the match to TRBD2 covers 8 bases. The germline V gene encodes CDR1 SGHDT and CDR2 YYEEEE. This CDR3 contains 15 residues. J lost 2 bases, V lost 1 base, and 4 bases had no gene match. The CDR3 sequence: CASSLSGLGQETQYF. CDR3 DNA: TGTGCCAGCAGCTTGTCGGGACTAGGGCAAGAGACCCAGTACTTC. The whole variable domain, remainder taken from reference TRBV5-6 and TRBJ2-5, is DAGVTQSPTHLIKTRGQQVTLRCSPKSGHDTVSWYQQALGQGPQFIFQYYEEEERQRGNFPDRFSGHQFPNYSSELNVNALLLGDSALYLCASSLSGLGQETQYFGPGTRLLVL.

The J gene is TRBJ1-2, the V gene TRBV2, with D hard to call. The CDR3 spans 16 residues. Between the trimmed V and J ends, which lost 0 bases and 3 bases, there was a span of 14 bases. CDR1 is SNHLY and CDR2 is FYNNEI in the germline V gene. The CDR3 DNA reads as TGTGCCAGCAGTGAAGCCCCGACATACCCCGACTATGGCTACACCTTC. Amino acid sequence: CASSEAPTYPDYGYTF.